This TCR delta chain stems from a study of Vδ1+ human thymocytes. Study observations and caveats: Highly polyclonal TRG and TRD repertoires with Gaussian CDR3 length distributions appeared in thymus.

Sequences come from RNA converted to cDNA by reverse transcription. The CDR3 regions were amplified by multiplex PCR from V-gene primers to a constant-region primer. TCRdb reprocessed the multiplex PCR reads using CATT. The sample consists of roughly 55,000 delta-chain clones, around 15% of them appearing once. Trimming stripped 3 bases from V and 7 bases from J, with 21 bases between. There are 16 residues in the CDR3. CDR1 is TSWWSYY, CDR2 QGS, per germline. Concerning this clone: Its cognate antigen is unknown.

The rearrangement joins TRDV1 to TRDJ1; TRDD3 is a possible D gene (5 bases). This clonotype was obtained from a boy younger than two who had congenital heart surgery. Sequencing used Vdelta1+ gamma-delta thymocytes from the thymus. Subset of the sample: FACS-sorted CD3+ TCRalphabeta- TCRVdelta1+ TCRVdelta2- thymocytes. CDR3 bases: TGTGCTCTTGGGGACCCACCACCTTGGGGACGCGCTAAACTCATCTTT. Its protein is CALGDPPPWGRAKLIF.